Presented here are 21 T cell receptor beta chains from one specimen sequenced in a study of blood T cell repertoires in COVID-19. Clones were read by immunoSEQ multiplex PCR, and TCRdb kept only the in-frame ones, dropping some. The sample consists of 250,000 to 350,000 clones, about nine tenths of them appearing once. Material: peripheral blood. Source of these receptors: a woman aged 30 to 39 with COVID-19, enrolled during active disease.

The chain employs TRBV6-5 and TRBJ1-3; the D is unclear. Trimming stripped 2 bases from V and 2 bases from J, with 10 bases between. This CDR3 region has 15 residues. Germline CDR1 and CDR2: MNHEY and SVGAGI. CDR3 sequence reads: CASSYGRVTGNTIYF. Written as DNA, the CDR3 is TGTGCCAGCAGTTACGGTCGGGTAACTGGAAACACCATATATTTT.

This clone showed up just once. The chain joins TRBV28 to TRBJ2-1; D remains unclear. V was cut by 7 bases and J by 6 bases, with 10 bases left in between. The CDR3 has 12 residues. The germline gives CDR1 MDHEN, CDR2 SYDVKM. This CDR3 reads CASNLLPNEQFF. Here the CDR3 DNA reads TGTGCCAGCAACCTACTCCCCAATGAGCAGTTCTTC.

V gene TRBV19 combines with J gene TRBJ2-2; TRBD1 agrees at 9 bases. The CDR3 extends over 16 amino acids. Per germline, CDR1 LNHDA and CDR2 SQIVND (reference sequence). V was clipped by 6 bases and J by 7 bases; unmatched bases: 12. The chain's CDR3 is CASSKKGQGNNGELFF. The CDR3, as DNA: TGTGCCAGTAGCAAAAAAGGACAGGGGAATAACGGGGAGCTGTTTTTT.

The chain is built from TRBV5-5 and TRBJ2-7, with 8 bases aligning to TRBD1. With 4 bases clipped from V and 2 bases from J, the junction kept 17 bases outside the gene matches. The CDR3 has 18 residues. CDR1 and CDR2 (germline): SGHKS, YYEKEE (reference sequence). CDR3 sequence: CASSLRDRYDLMTYEQYF. The CDR3 DNA is TGTGCCAGCAGCCTCCGGGACAGGTACGATCTAATGACCTACGAGCAGTACTTC.

The rearrangement links TRBV9 to TRBJ2-2, with TRBD1 matching 12 bases. V was pared by 2 bases and J by 3 bases, with 5 bases of the junction left unmatched. Germline V gives CDR1 SGDLS, CDR2 YYNGEE. The CDR3 is 17 residues long. Here the CDR3 reads CASSVGQGAPHTGELFF. As DNA, the CDR3 is TGTGCCAGCAGCGTGGGACAGGGGGCGCCTCACACCGGGGAGCTGTTTTTT.

The rearrangement uses TRBV6-1 and TRBJ2-1, with D perhaps matching TRBD1 (5 bases). The CDR3 is 13 residues long. The V gene's germline CDR1 is MNHNS and CDR2 SASEGT. V dropped 1 base and J dropped 10 bases, with 11 bases sitting between them. CDR3 DNA: TGTGCCAGCAGTGAAGGCGCAGGGTACGAGCAGTTCTTC. As protein: CASSEGAGYEQFF.

The genes are TRBV5-1 and TRBJ2-7; 9 bases agree with TRBD2. Germline V gene data show CDR1 as SGHRS and CDR2 as YFSETQ. The ends lost 0 bases at V and 5 bases at J; junction bases unmatched: 6. The length of the CDR3 is 15 residues. CDR3 protein: CASSLEALAGNEQYF. DNA for the CDR3: TGCGCCAGCAGCTTGGAAGCCCTAGCGGGAAACGAGCAGTACTTC.

The chain uses TRBV5-6 and TRBJ1-2, with TRBD1 identical over 10 bases. From germline, CDR1 is SGHDT and CDR2 YYEEEE. J lost 5 bases, V lost 0 bases, and 7 bases had no gene match. This CDR3 region has 16 residues. The chain's CDR3 is CASSLAPGQGLYGYTF. In nucleotides, the CDR3 is TGTGCCAGCAGCTTGGCTCCGGGACAGGGGTTGTATGGCTACACCTTC.

The rearrangement links TRBV27 to TRBJ2-3, with TRBD1 as a possible D gene (6 bases). Trimming took off 4 bases at V and 5 bases at J, with 13 bases between the two ends. This CDR3 has 14 amino acids. Germline V CDR1 and CDR2: MNHEY, SMNVEV (reference sequence). CDR3 coding DNA: TGTGCCAGCAGTTCAAACAGGGTCTTAGATACGCAGTATTTT. It yields the protein CASSSNRVLDTQYF.

The table lists this clone with a count of one. The J gene is TRBJ2-3, the V gene TRBV6-5, with a tentative D call TRBD2 (5 bases). Trimming removed 7 bases at V and 2 bases at J, with 13 bases between. The CDR3 totals 14 residues. Germline-derived CDR1 and CDR2 are MNHEY and SVGAGI. CDR3 sequence reads: CASMREPTTDTQYF. The DNA of the CDR3 is TGTGCCAGCATGAGGGAGCCTACCACAGATACGCAGTATTTT.

This chain joins TRBV9 and TRBJ1-5; 7 nucleotides line up with TRBD1. Germline V gives CDR1 SGDLS, CDR2 YYNGEE. J lost 2 bases, V lost 4 bases, and 6 bases had no gene match. The CDR3 covers 15 residues. CDR3 sequence: CASSPGTVGNQPQHF. For the CDR3, the DNA is TGTGCCAGCAGCCCTGGGACAGTCGGCAATCAGCCCCAGCATTTT.

This chain connects TRBV3-1 (or the pseudogene TRBV3-2) to TRBJ2-2, with 7 bases matching TRBD2. Germline-derived CDR1 and CDR2 are LGHDT and YNNKEL (reference sequence). Losses at the gene ends were 1 base for V and 6 bases for J; bases not matched to a gene: 5. The CDR3 runs 15 residues. The CDR3, as DNA: TGTGCCAGCAGCCAAGGGACGGGAGGAGCCGGGGAGCTGTTTTTT. It specifies CASSQGTGGAGELFF.

This clone has a single count. The chain recombines TRBV6-2 or TRBV6-3 with TRBJ1-1; no firm D call. V was shortened by 0 bases and J by 0 bases, with 17 bases between the two germline ends. This CDR3 contains 18 residues. Per the germline V gene, CDR1 is MNHEY and CDR2 is SVGEGT. The CDR3 here is CASSYSHYEVKLNTEAFF. Written as DNA, the CDR3 is TGTGCCAGCAGTTACTCTCACTATGAAGTGAAATTGAACACTGAAGCTTTCTTT.

Points on this clone: A read error may explain this, as a much larger clone is one base away. This chain uses TRBV3-1 (or the pseudogene TRBV3-2) with TRBJ2-7; 9 nucleotides match TRBD1. The CDR3 extends over 14 amino acids. Per the germline V gene, CDR1 is LGHDT and CDR2 is YNNKEL (reference sequence). Trimming removed 2 bases from V and 2 bases from J; junction bases left unmatched: 1. CDR3 in amino acids: CASSQWTGAYEQYF. CDR3 nucleotide sequence: TGTGCCAGCAGCCAATGGACAGGGGCCTACGAGCAGTACTTC.

The chain carries TRBV28 and TRBJ2-2; D may be TRBD2 (5 bases). Deletions cut 3 bases from V and 3 bases from J, with 11 bases between. The CDR3 is made up of 15 amino acids. Germline loops: CDR1 MDHEN, CDR2 SYDVKM. CDR3 amino acids: CASSFVGVDTGELFF. The CDR3 bases are TGTGCCAGCAGTTTTGTCGGGGTGGACACCGGGGAGCTGTTTTTT.

The V gene is TRBV28, the J gene TRBJ2-3; D unclear. V lost 6 bases to trimming and J lost 4 bases, with 20 bases between them. Per the germline V gene, CDR1 is MDHEN and CDR2 is SYDVKM. This CDR3 is 16 amino acids long. For the CDR3, the DNA is TGTGCCAGCAGACCCGGGTTAGGCGTGGTCCCAGATACGCAGTATTTT. Amino acid sequence: CASRPGLGVVPDTQYF.

The V call is TRBV19, the J call TRBJ2-1; 9 bases match TRBD2. The CDR3 length is 17 residues. V lost 1 base, J lost 1 base, and 5 bases stayed unmatched. Germline assignment: CDR1 LNHDA and CDR2 SQIVND (reference sequence). The CDR3 here is CASSIGAGGWSYNEQFF. The DNA of the CDR3 is TGTGCCAGTAGTATAGGAGCGGGAGGTTGGTCCTACAATGAGCAGTTCTTC. Combining the CDR3 with reference TRBV19 and TRBJ2-1 gives the whole variable domain DGGITQSPKYLFRKEGQNVTLSCEQNLNHDAMYWYRQDPGQGLRLIYYSQIVNDFQKGDIAEGYSVSREKKESFPLTVTSAQKNPTAFYLCASSIGAGGWSYNEQFFGPGTRLTVL.

The gene calls are TRBV10-3 and TRBJ2-7; 9 bases match TRBD2. Unmatched junction bases numbered 7, after V lost 6 bases and J lost 4 bases. Germline V lookup: CDR1 ENHRY, CDR2 SYGVKD. CDR3 length equals 14 residues. This chain's CDR3 is CAIRGRTSDYEQYF. The CDR3 nucleotides are TGTGCCATCAGGGGAAGGACTAGCGATTACGAGCAGTACTTC.

This clone was detected only a few times. The genes are TRBV13 and TRBJ1-6; a possible D gene is TRBD1 (5 bases). The CDR3 has 13 residues. The germline gives CDR1 PRHDT, CDR2 FYEKMQ (reference sequence). V dropped 4 bases and J dropped 8 bases, with 9 bases sitting between them. In DNA, the CDR3 is TGTGCCAGCAGCTCTAGGGGTTATTCACCCCTCCACTTT. This sequence encodes CASSSRGYSPLHF.

This rearrangement joins TRBV28 to TRBJ1-4; no clear D. Trimming cost V 5 bases and J 12 bases, with 16 bases left between them. Germline loops: CDR1 MDHEN, CDR2 SYDVKM. This CDR3 is 13 amino acids long. The CDR3 DNA is TGTGCCAGCAGTCCTGCGCCCCTCGGGGAACTGTTTTTT. Residues: CASSPAPLGELFF.

The rearrangement links TRBV6-1 to TRBJ2-1; tentatively, D is TRBD2 (5 bases). V lost 2 bases and J lost 4, with 18 bases in between. CDR3 length equals 17 residues. CDR1 is MNHNS, CDR2 SASEGT, per germline. CDR3 in DNA: TGTGCCAGCAGTGAATCTACTCCCGGGAATGGGTACAATGAGCAGTTCTTC. Protein product: CASSESTPGNGYNEQFF.